In its sample, the clone carrying this T cell receptor beta chain was seen a few times. Its antigen is unknown. This record belongs to a study of CD4 T cells in relation to SARS-CoV-2 and coronaviruses. Study overall: ViraFEST: roughly ten-day antigen culture of PBMCs, then TCR beta CDR3 sequencing.

Profiling relied on immunoSEQ multiplex PCR, and the TCRdb table lists in-frame clones only, not all of them. Of 43,000 or so clones in the sample, about 80% are singletons; the top ten hold approximately 1.5%. The CDR3 is 17 amino acids. Trimming took 0 bases from V and 10 from J; bases not matched to a gene: 13. Germline loops: CDR1 SGHRS, CDR2 YFSETQ. What was sequenced was naive CD4+ T cells from PBMCs, cultured in vitro. Specified subset: naive CD4+ T cells isolated by negative enrichment. The TCR was taken from an adult with COVID-19. The rearrangement joins TRBV5-1 to TRBJ2-1, with 10 bases fitting TRBD1. CDR3 sequence (DNA): TGCGCCAGCAGCTTGGTCCCGGGACAGGGGATCGGGCCGGAGCAGTTCTTC. Its protein product is CASSLVPGQGIGPEQFF.